A selection of T cell receptor beta chains follows, all from one sample in a study of cytomegalovirus exposure and HLA in healthy donors. Sequenced by immunoSEQ multiplex PCR; TCRdb stores in-frame clones only, minus some. The sample table sets out 120,000 to 150,000 clones. The sequenced sample was PBMCs. The source of these receptors is a middle-aged man in good health and CMV-seronegative. CDR3s include the opening cysteine and the closing phenylalanine or tryptophan. A D gene is named only where the DNA matches it firmly.

cdr3_aa: CASSQELRDRRFF; cdr3_nt: TGCGCCAGCAGCCAAGAATTAAGGGACAGGCGGTTCTTC; v_call: TRBV4-3; d_call: TRBD1; j_call: TRBJ2-1
cdr3_aa: CSVRGQAKSSEQYF; cdr3_nt: TGCAGCGTTCGAGGACAGGCAAAAAGCTCCGAGCAGTACTTC; v_call: TRBV29-1; d_call: TRBD1; j_call: TRBJ2-7
cdr3_aa: CASRAGTSGNEQFF; cdr3_nt: TGTGCCAGCAGAGCCGGGACTAGCGGCAATGAGCAGTTCTTC; v_call: TRBV5-6; d_call: TRBD2; j_call: TRBJ2-1
cdr3_aa: CASSVLREGYGYTF; cdr3_nt: TGTGCCAGCAGCGTATTGCGGGAGGGCTATGGCTACACCTTC; v_call: TRBV9; d_call: NA; j_call: TRBJ1-2
cdr3_aa: CASSATGTSGVNEQFF; cdr3_nt: TGTGCCAGCAGTGCAACCGGGACTAGCGGGGTTAATGAGCAGTTCTTC; v_call: TRBV2; d_call: TRBD2; j_call: TRBJ2-1
cdr3_aa: CASSLGGGTTDTQYF; cdr3_nt: TGTGCCAGCAGCTTAGGAGGAGGTACCACAGATACGCAGTATTTT; v_call: TRBV7-2; d_call: NA; j_call: TRBJ2-3
cdr3_aa: CASSFFWAGGTEAFF; cdr3_nt: TGTGCCAGCAGCTTCTTCTGGGCAGGGGGCACTGAAGCTTTCTTT; v_call: TRBV5-4; d_call: TRBD1; j_call: TRBJ1-1
cdr3_aa: CASRVRGLSTGELFF; cdr3_nt: TGTGCCAGCAGAGTTAGGGGGTTGAGCACCGGGGAGCTGTTTTTT; v_call: TRBV7-2; d_call: NA; j_call: TRBJ2-2
cdr3_aa: CASSLAYRQVSSYEQYF; cdr3_nt: TGCGCCAGCAGCTTGGCCTATAGGCAGGTCAGCTCCTACGAGCAGTACTTC; v_call: TRBV5-1; d_call: NA; j_call: TRBJ2-7
cdr3_aa: CASRPGRTGDPNQPQHF; cdr3_nt: TGTGCCAGTAGACCCGGAAGGACAGGCGACCCCAATCAGCCCCAGCATTTT; v_call: TRBV19; d_call: TRBD1; j_call: TRBJ1-5
cdr3_aa: CATSREGGRGLHYAPLHF; cdr3_nt: TGTGCCACCAGCAGAGAAGGGGGTAGGGGCCTACACTATGCACCCCTCCACTTT; v_call: TRBV15; d_call: NA; j_call: TRBJ1-6
cdr3_aa: CASSVGTGSSTDTQYF; cdr3_nt: TGTGCCAGCAGCGTAGGGACTGGCTCTAGCACAGATACGCAGTATTTT; v_call: TRBV9; d_call: NA; j_call: TRBJ2-3
cdr3_aa: CATQGAWQPQHF; cdr3_nt: TGTGCCACCCAGGGGGCATGGCAGCCCCAGCATTTT; v_call: TRBV19; d_call: TRBD1; j_call: TRBJ1-5
cdr3_aa: CASSLGQDEAFF; cdr3_nt: TGTGCCAGCAGCCTGGGACAGGATGAAGCTTTCTTT; v_call: TRBV5-6; d_call: TRBD1; j_call: TRBJ1-1
cdr3_aa: CASSTGAYEQYF; cdr3_nt: TGTGCCAGCAGCACAGGAGCCTACGAGCAGTACTTC; v_call: TRBV7-6; d_call: NA; j_call: TRBJ2-7
cdr3_aa: CASSLGGLANEKLFF; cdr3_nt: TGTGCCAGCAGCTTAGGGGGACTGGCTAATGAAAAACTGTTTTTT; v_call: TRBV7-2; d_call: NA; j_call: TRBJ1-4
cdr3_aa: CASSLKPGQGGRRFIAYF; cdr3_nt: TGTGCCAGCAGTTTAAAGCCAGGACAGGGAGGGAGAAGGTTTATTGCTTACTTC; v_call: TRBV27; d_call: NA; j_call: TRBJ2-7
cdr3_aa: CASSLLGQLYGYTF; cdr3_nt: TGTGCCAGCAGCTTACTTGGGCAGCTCTATGGCTACACCTTC; v_call: TRBV7-9; d_call: NA; j_call: TRBJ1-2
cdr3_aa: CASSVHSGGDYEQYF; cdr3_nt: TGTGCCAGCAGCGTCCATAGCGGGGGGGACTACGAGCAGTACTTC; v_call: TRBV9; d_call: TRBD2; j_call: TRBJ2-7
cdr3_aa: CASSLGTDPTNEKLFF; cdr3_nt: TGCGCCAGCAGCCTCGGGACAGACCCAACTAATGAAAAACTGTTTTTT; v_call: TRBV5-1; d_call: TRBD1; j_call: TRBJ1-4
cdr3_aa: CASSSRASYGYTF; cdr3_nt: TGTGCCAGCAGCTCCAGGGCAAGCTATGGCTACACCTTC; v_call: TRBV7-2; d_call: NA; j_call: TRBJ1-2
cdr3_aa: CASSYPEPTNYGYTF; cdr3_nt: TGTGCCAGCAGTTACCCCGAGCCGACTAACTATGGCTACACCTTC; v_call: TRBV6-6; d_call: NA; j_call: TRBJ1-2
cdr3_aa: CASSLDTGVSSNYGYTF; cdr3_nt: TGTGCCAGCAGCTTAGATACAGGGGTTAGCTCTAACTATGGCTACACCTTC; v_call: TRBV7-8; d_call: TRBD1; j_call: TRBJ1-2
cdr3_aa: CASRFGEATEAFF; cdr3_nt: TGTGCCAGCAGGTTCGGGGAGGCCACTGAAGCTTTCTTT; v_call: TRBV27; d_call: NA; j_call: TRBJ1-1
cdr3_aa: CASSFDRGGTPLHF; cdr3_nt: TGTGCCAGCAGCTTCGACAGGGGCGGTACACCCCTCCACTTT; v_call: TRBV7-2; d_call: TRBD1; j_call: TRBJ1-6
cdr3_aa: CASSPQGATPNQPQHF; cdr3_nt: TGTGCCAGTAGTCCCCAGGGGGCTACTCCCAATCAGCCCCAGCATTTT; v_call: TRBV19; d_call: TRBD1; j_call: TRBJ1-5
cdr3_aa: CASSLGQGANQPQHF; cdr3_nt: TGTGCCAGCAGTTTGGGCCAGGGGGCGAATCAGCCCCAGCATTTT; v_call: TRBV28; d_call: TRBD1; j_call: TRBJ1-5
cdr3_aa: CASSPTLGNSPLHF; cdr3_nt: TGTGCCAGCAGCCCGACTCTTGGTAATTCACCCCTCCACTTT; v_call: TRBV7-9; d_call: NA; j_call: TRBJ1-6
cdr3_aa: CASSLVAGGSGKLFF; cdr3_nt: TGTGCCAGCAGCTTAGTGGCAGGGGGGTCTGGAAAACTGTTTTTT; v_call: TRBV7-2; d_call: TRBD1; j_call: TRBJ1-4
cdr3_aa: CASSQGGFTEAFF; cdr3_nt: TGTGCCAGCAGCCAGGGGGGTTTCACTGAAGCTTTCTTT; v_call: TRBV7-9; d_call: TRBD1; j_call: TRBJ1-1
cdr3_aa: CASRGGYNEQFF; cdr3_nt: TGTGCCAGCAGGGGGGGGTACAATGAGCAGTTCTTC; v_call: TRBV6-4; d_call: TRBD2; j_call: TRBJ2-1
cdr3_aa: CASADRGTRSGANVLTF; cdr3_nt: TGTGCCAGTGCCGACAGGGGGACCCGCTCTGGGGCCAACGTCCTGACTTTC; v_call: TRBV19; d_call: TRBD1; j_call: TRBJ2-6
cdr3_aa: CASRAPPLDTQYF; cdr3_nt: TGTGCCAGTAGAGCTCCCCCTCTCGATACGCAGTATTTT; v_call: TRBV19; d_call: NA; j_call: TRBJ2-3
cdr3_aa: CASSNDRVGSPLHF; cdr3_nt: TGTGCCAGCAGTAACGACAGGGTGGGATCACCCCTCCACTTT; v_call: TRBV2; d_call: TRBD1; j_call: TRBJ1-6
cdr3_aa: CASSQGLTRPDTQYF; cdr3_nt: TGTGCCAGCAGCCAAGGTCTGACTAGACCAGATACGCAGTATTTT; v_call: TRBV14; d_call: NA; j_call: TRBJ2-3
cdr3_aa: CASSLAEGPYAGYTF; cdr3_nt: TGTGCCAGCAGCTTAGCGGAGGGTCCCTATGCTGGCTACACCTTC; v_call: TRBV7-2; d_call: NA; j_call: TRBJ1-2
cdr3_aa: CASSPSTGGETQYF; cdr3_nt: TGTGCCAGCTCACCATCGACAGGGGGGGAGACCCAGTACTTC; v_call: TRBV18; d_call: TRBD1; j_call: TRBJ2-5
cdr3_aa: CASSSTLNEQFF; cdr3_nt: TGTGCCAGCAGCAGCACCCTAAATGAGCAGTTCTTC; v_call: TRBV7-3; d_call: NA; j_call: TRBJ2-1
cdr3_aa: CASSSGTGRYGYTF; cdr3_nt: TGTGCCAGCAGTTCCGGGACAGGGCGGTATGGCTACACCTTC; v_call: TRBV6-5; d_call: TRBD1; j_call: TRBJ1-2
cdr3_aa: CAISEMRDTYEQYF; cdr3_nt: TGTGCCATCAGTGAGATGCGTGATACCTACGAGCAGTACTTC; v_call: TRBV10-3; d_call: NA; j_call: TRBJ2-7
cdr3_aa: CASRTAHNQPQHF; cdr3_nt: TGTGCCAGCAGGACAGCCCACAATCAGCCCCAGCATTTT; v_call: TRBV6-1; d_call: NA; j_call: TRBJ1-5
cdr3_aa: CASSGDQGGEQFF; cdr3_nt: TGTGCCAGCAGTGGGGACCAGGGAGGAGAGCAGTTCTTC; v_call: TRBV2; d_call: NA; j_call: TRBJ2-1
cdr3_aa: CATSRGGASGYNEQFF; cdr3_nt: TGTGCCACCAGCAGAGGAGGGGCTAGCGGTTACAATGAGCAGTTCTTC; v_call: TRBV15; d_call: TRBD2; j_call: TRBJ2-1
cdr3_aa: CASTDRDRPYEQYF; cdr3_nt: TGTGCCAGTACGGACCGGGACAGGCCCTACGAGCAGTACTTC; v_call: TRBV19; d_call: TRBD1; j_call: TRBJ2-7
cdr3_aa: CASSLLAGGRTDTQYF; cdr3_nt: TGTGCCAGCAGCTTACTAGCGGGGGGGCGTACAGATACGCAGTATTTT; v_call: TRBV7-2; d_call: TRBD2; j_call: TRBJ2-3
cdr3_aa: CASSSPTGGNYGYTF; cdr3_nt: TGTGCCAGCAGCTCTCCGACAGGGGGAAACTATGGCTACACCTTC; v_call: TRBV11-2; d_call: TRBD1; j_call: TRBJ1-2
cdr3_aa: CASSPGGGPGELFF; cdr3_nt: TGTGCCAGCAGCCCCGGGGGGGGGCCCGGGGAGCTGTTTTTT; v_call: TRBV11-3; d_call: TRBD2; j_call: TRBJ2-2